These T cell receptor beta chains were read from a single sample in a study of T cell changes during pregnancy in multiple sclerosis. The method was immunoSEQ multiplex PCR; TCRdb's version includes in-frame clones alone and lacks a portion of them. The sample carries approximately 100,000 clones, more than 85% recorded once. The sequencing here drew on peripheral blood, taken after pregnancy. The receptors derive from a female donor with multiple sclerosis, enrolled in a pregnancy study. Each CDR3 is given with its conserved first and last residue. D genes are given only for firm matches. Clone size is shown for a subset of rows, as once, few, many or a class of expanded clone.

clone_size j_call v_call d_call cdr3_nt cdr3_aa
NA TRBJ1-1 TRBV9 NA TGTGCCAGCAGCGTCGACCCTGACAGGTCTGAAGCTTTCTTT CASSVDPDRSEAFF
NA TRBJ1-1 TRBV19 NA TGTGCCAGTAGTATCGCCCAGGGCAACACTGAAGCTTTCTTT CASSIAQGNTEAFF
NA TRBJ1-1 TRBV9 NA TGTGCCAGCAGCCCACATTGGACAGTTAACACTGAAGCTTTCTTT CASSPHWTVNTEAFF
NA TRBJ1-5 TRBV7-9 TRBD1 TGTGCCAGCAGCTGGGGACAGTACAATCAGCCCCAGCATTTT CASSWGQYNQPQHF
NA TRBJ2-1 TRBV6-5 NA TGTGCCAGCAGACGGGGTCAGTACTACAATGAGCAGTTCTTC CASRRGQYYNEQFF
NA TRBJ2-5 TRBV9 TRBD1 TGTGCCAGCAGCGTATCCCCGGGACAGCAAGAGACCCAGTACTTC CASSVSPGQQETQYF
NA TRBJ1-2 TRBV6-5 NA TGTGCCAGCAGTTACTCGGGGCACGATGGCTACACCTTC CASSYSGHDGYTF
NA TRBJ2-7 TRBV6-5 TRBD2 TGTGCCAGCAGTTACGGCGGGGGCGAGCAGTACTTC CASSYGGGEQYF
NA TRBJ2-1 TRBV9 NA TGTGCCAGCAGCGCGGACATCTCCGGTGAGCAGTTCTTC CASSADISGEQFF
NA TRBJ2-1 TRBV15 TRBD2 TGTGCCTCAGGGACGGGGGGTTACAATGAGCAGTTCTTC CASGTGGYNEQFF
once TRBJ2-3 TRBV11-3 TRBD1 TGTGCCAGCAGCGACAGGGTCACAGATACGCAGTATTTT CASSDRVTDTQYF
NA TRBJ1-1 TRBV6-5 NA TGTGCCAGCAGTTTGCGGATGAGCAACACTGAAGCTTTCTTT CASSLRMSNTEAFF
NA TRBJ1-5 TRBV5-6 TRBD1 TGTGCCAGCAGCTTGGGGACAGGGGGTCAGCCCCAGCATTTT CASSLGTGGQPQHF
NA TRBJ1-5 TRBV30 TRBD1 TGTGCCTGGAGTTCAGGACAGGGTAGTCAGCCCCAGCATTTT CAWSSGQGSQPQHF
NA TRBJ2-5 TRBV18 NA TGTGCCAGCTCACCACTGGCGGGGCAAAAAGAGACCCAGTACTTC CASSPLAGQKETQYF
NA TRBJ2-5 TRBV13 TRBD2 TGTGCCAGCAGCTCAGCGGGGTCGGGCCTAGAGACCCAGTACTTC CASSSAGSGLETQYF
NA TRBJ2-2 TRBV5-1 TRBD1 TGCGCCAGCAGCCAGGGGACAGCGAACACCGGGGAGCTGTTTTTT CASSQGTANTGELFF
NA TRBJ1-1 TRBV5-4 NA TGTGCCAGCAGCGTAGACGGAGCCACTGAAGCTTTCTTT CASSVDGATEAFF
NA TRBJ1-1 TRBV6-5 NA TGTGCCAGTAAACAGGGGAACACTGAAGCTTTCTTT CASKQGNTEAFF
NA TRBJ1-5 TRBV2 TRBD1 TGTGCCAGCAGTAACGACAGGGACGGCGATCAGCCCCAGCATTTT CASSNDRDGDQPQHF
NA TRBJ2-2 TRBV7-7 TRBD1 TGTGCTAGCAGCCCAGGGACAGGGGTCACCGGGGAGCTGTTTTTT CASSPGTGVTGELFF
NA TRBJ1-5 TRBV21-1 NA TGTGCCAGGGGGGGTGCCTGGAATCAGCCCCAGCATTTT CARGGAWNQPQHF
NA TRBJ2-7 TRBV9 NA TGTGCCAGCAGCGTAGAAGGGGGTGACGACGAGCAGTACTTC CASSVEGGDDEQYF
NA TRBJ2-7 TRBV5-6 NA TGTGCCAGCAGCTTGGCTCGCGAGCAGTACTTC CASSLAREQYF
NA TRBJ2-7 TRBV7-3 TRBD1 TGTGCCAGCAGCTCGGGACAGCCCGGATCCTACGAGCAGTACTTC CASSSGQPGSYEQYF
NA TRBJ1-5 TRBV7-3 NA TGTGCCAGCAGCCCCCATAAAGCCACAGGGTACGATCAGCCCCAGCATTTT CASSPHKATGYDQPQHF
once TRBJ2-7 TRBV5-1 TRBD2 TGCGCCAGCAGCTTGCCCGGGGGGGAACAGCAGTACTTC CASSLPGGEQQYF
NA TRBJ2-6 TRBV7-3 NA TGTGCCAGCAGCTTAATTGCAGGGTCCGGGGCCAACGTCCTGACTTTC CASSLIAGSGANVLTF
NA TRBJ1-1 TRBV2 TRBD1 TGTGCCAGCAGTGAATGGGATCTAGGACAGGCGGACACTGAAGCTTTCTTT CASSEWDLGQADTEAFF
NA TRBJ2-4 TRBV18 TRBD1 TGTGCCAGCTCACCTGGACAGGGGATACTAGCCAAAAACATTCAGTACTTC CASSPGQGILAKNIQYF
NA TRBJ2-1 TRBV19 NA TGTGCCAGTAGTATAGGAGGGTCCGTGCAGTTCTTC CASSIGGSVQFF
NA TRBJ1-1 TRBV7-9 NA TGTGCCAGCAGCTTAAAACAGAACACTGAAGCTTTCTTT CASSLKQNTEAFF
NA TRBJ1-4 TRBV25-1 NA TGTGCCAGCAGTAAACAACGGCCGGGGGAAAAACTGTTTTTT CASSKQRPGEKLFF
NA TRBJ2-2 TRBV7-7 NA TGTGCTAGCAGCTTATTGCCCAGGGGAGCGGGGTCCGGGGAGCTGTTTTTT CASSLLPRGAGSGELFF
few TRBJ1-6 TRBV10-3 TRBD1 TGTGCCATCAGCCAATCCGGGACAGGTCGTTCACCCCTCCACTTT CAISQSGTGRSPLHF
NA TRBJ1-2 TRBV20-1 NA TGCCTCCCTAGTGAGGCAGCTACCTTC CLPSEAATF
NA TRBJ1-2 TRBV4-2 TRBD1 TGTGCCAGCAGCCAGGAGACAGGGGGCGGGCCGGGCTACACCTTC CASSQETGGGPGYTF